The 9 T cell receptor beta chains given below trace back to one sample, sequenced in a study of beta chain features in type 1 diabetes (dated by TCRdb to 2016 to 2019). For these receptors, no antigen is known. The investigation overall reported the following: A moderate but significant shortening of TCRB CDR3 length was observed in type 1 diabetes patients in all four CD4+ subsets.

Library prep was done by the immunoSEQ multiplex PCR assay. All of the isolated RNA was reverse transcribed with the High Capacity cDNA Reverse Transcription Kit, so expressed TCRB transcripts were sequenced. The immuneACCESS repertoire file appears here via TCRdb, limited to in-frame rearrangements. These files lack a portion of the clones; in checked studies, under half of the deficit traces to unresolved V genes, and the cause of the others is not known. This sample holds about 370,000 clones; 9.6% were observed only once. The leading ten clones occupy roughly 0.54% of the sample. The sample was central memory CD4+ T cells from blood. These receptors all stem from a man aged 30-40 years with type 1 diabetes.

The genes are TRBV30 and TRBJ1-5; TRBD1 is a possible D gene (5 bases). The CDR3 covers 16 residues. Trimming shortened V by 0 bases and J by 1 base, and 13 bases separated the two germline ends. In germline, CDR1 is GTSNPN, CDR2 SVGIG (reference sequence). The CDR3: CAWSVGALRSNQPQHF. Written as DNA, the CDR3 is TGTGCCTGGAGTGTAGGGGCCCTAAGAAGCAATCAGCCCCAGCATTTT.

This clone was observed a handful of times. V usage is TRBV5-1 and J usage is TRBJ1-1; D is ambiguous. V was clipped by 2 bases and J by 3 bases, with 14 bases between them. The germline V gene has CDR1 SGHRS and CDR2 YFSETQ. The CDR3 consists of 15 residues. CDR3 DNA: TGCGCCAGCAGCTTAATATGGGGTGGGGACACTGAAGCTTTCTTT. It translates to CASSLIWGGDTEAFF.

This clone was seen repeatedly, ten times or more. The J gene is TRBJ2-2, the V gene TRBV7-8, with D possibly TRBD1 on 6 matching bases. Trimming removed 4 bases at V and 7 bases at J, with 10 bases between. The CDR3 is 13 amino acids. Germline V CDR1 and CDR2: SGHVS, FQNEAQ. The CDR3 sequence is CASSSQGIGELFF. CDR3 DNA sequence: TGTGCCAGCAGCTCACAGGGAATCGGGGAGCTGTTTTTT.

This clone was counted ten times or more. V usage is TRBV6-1 and J usage is TRBJ1-1; D gene ambiguous. CDR3 size: 12 residues. Germline V gene data show CDR1 as MNHNS and CDR2 as SASEGT. The CDR3 here is CASRPKGTEAFF. For the CDR3, the DNA is TGTGCAAGCCGCCCCAAAGGCACTGAAGCTTTCTTT.

This clone came up a few times. This rearrangement joins TRBV7-9 to TRBJ2-7, with 11 bases fitting TRBD2. Germline V gene data show CDR1 as SEHNR and CDR2 as FQNEAQ (reference sequence). The ends lost 2 bases at V and 6 bases at J; junction bases unmatched: 0. This CDR3 contains 13 residues. The CDR3 spells CASSLTSGSEQYF. As DNA, the CDR3 is TGTGCCAGCAGCTTAACTAGCGGGAGCGAGCAGTACTTC. The entire variable domain, with the rest obtained from reference TRBV7-9 and TRBJ2-7, is as follows: DTGVSQNPRHKITKRGQNVTFRCDPISEHNRLYWYRQTLGQGPEFLTYFQNEAQLEKSRLLSDRFSAERPKGSFSTLEIQRTEQGDSAMYLCASSLTSGSEQYFGPGTRLTVT.

A few counts support this clone. The rearrangement links TRBV7-3 to TRBJ1-2, with a possible D match to TRBD1 (5 bases). Between the trimmed V and J ends, which lost 4 bases and 6 bases, there was a span of 12 bases. Germline V CDR1 and CDR2: SGHTA, FQGTGA. The CDR3 has 13 residues. CDR3 region: CASSSGLTDGYTF. In nucleotides, the CDR3 is TGTGCCAGCAGCTCGGGACTGACGGATGGCTACACCTTC.

This clone was seen a few times. The chain recombines TRBV2 with TRBJ1-1, with D possibly being TRBD1 (5 bases). Germline loops: CDR1 SNHLY, CDR2 FYNNEI. The CDR3 runs to 15 residues. Trimming removed 5 bases at V and 0 bases at J, with 13 bases between. The CDR3 region is CASSRQWLMNTEAFF. The CDR3 nucleotides read TGTGCCAGCAGTCGACAGTGGCTCATGAACACTGAAGCTTTCTTT.

The table lists this clone with a few counts. The chain employs TRBV5-6 and TRBJ1-1, with a tentative D call TRBD1 (6 bases). This CDR3 region has 14 residues. Germline CDR1 is SGHDT and CDR2 is YYEEEE. Trimming stripped 2 bases from V and 4 bases from J, with 12 bases between. The CDR3 DNA is TGTGCCAGCAGCTTTGGGGGGCGCGGCACTGAAGCTTTCTTT. Translation: CASSFGGRGTEAFF.

The chain combines TRBV6-1 with TRBJ1-2, with TRBD1 matching 7 bases. After removal of 5 bases from V and 8 bases from J, the junction contained 11 bases not matched to a gene. The CDR3 contains 14 residues. Germline V CDR1 and CDR2: MNHNS, SASEGT. The CDR3 DNA reads as TGTGCCAGCAGTTCTTTAGACAGGGCAGTGGGCTACACCTTC. Encoded protein: CASSSLDRAVGYTF.